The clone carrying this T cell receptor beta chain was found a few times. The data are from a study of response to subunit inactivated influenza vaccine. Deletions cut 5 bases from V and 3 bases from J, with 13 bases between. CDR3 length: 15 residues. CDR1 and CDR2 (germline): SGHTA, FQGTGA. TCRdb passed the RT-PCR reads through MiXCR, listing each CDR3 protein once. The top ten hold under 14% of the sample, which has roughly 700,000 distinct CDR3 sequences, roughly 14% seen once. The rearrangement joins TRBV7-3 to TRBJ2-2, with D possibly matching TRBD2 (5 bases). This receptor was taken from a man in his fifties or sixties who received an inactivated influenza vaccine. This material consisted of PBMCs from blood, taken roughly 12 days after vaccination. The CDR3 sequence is CASSKFVGDTGELFF. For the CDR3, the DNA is TGTGCCAGCAGCAAATTTGTGGGAGACACCGGGGAGCTGTTTTTT. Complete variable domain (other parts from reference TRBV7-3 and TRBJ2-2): GAGVSQTPSNKVTEKGKYVELRCDPISGHTALYWYRQSLGQGPEFLIYFQGTGAADDSGLPNDRFFAVRPEGSVSTLKIQRTERGDSAVYLCASSKFVGDTGELFFGEGSRLTVL.